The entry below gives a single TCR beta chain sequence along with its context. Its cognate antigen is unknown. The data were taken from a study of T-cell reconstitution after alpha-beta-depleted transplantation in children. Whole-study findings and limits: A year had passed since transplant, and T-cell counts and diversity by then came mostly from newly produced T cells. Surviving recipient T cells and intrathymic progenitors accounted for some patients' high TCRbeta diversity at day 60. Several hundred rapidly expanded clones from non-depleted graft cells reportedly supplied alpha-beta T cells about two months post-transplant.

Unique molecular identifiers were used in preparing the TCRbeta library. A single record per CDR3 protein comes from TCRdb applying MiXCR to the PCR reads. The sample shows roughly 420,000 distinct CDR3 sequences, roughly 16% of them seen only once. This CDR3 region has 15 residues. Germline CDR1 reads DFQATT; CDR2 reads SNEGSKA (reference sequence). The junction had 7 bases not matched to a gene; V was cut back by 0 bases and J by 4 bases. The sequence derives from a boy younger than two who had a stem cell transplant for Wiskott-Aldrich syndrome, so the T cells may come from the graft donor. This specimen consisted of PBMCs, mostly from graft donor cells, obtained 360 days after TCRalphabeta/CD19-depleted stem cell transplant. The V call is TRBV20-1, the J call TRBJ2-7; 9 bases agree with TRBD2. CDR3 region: CSARDWGGGGYEQYF. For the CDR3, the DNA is TGCAGTGCTAGAGATTGGGGCGGGGGGGGATACGAGCAGTACTTC.